This T cell receptor beta chain was sequenced for a study of cytomegalovirus exposure and HLA in healthy donors. Study-level results: An analysis done earlier found most TCR beta V segments productive about 90% or about 30% of the time.

Germline V lookup: CDR1 SGHAT, CDR2 FQNNGV. This CDR3 comprises 15 residues. V was clipped by 6 bases and J by 4 bases, with 18 bases between them. As for this clone: The antigen is undetermined.

The primer mix had 60 Vbeta and 13 Jbeta primers. Sequenced by immunoSEQ multiplex PCR; TCRdb stores in-frame clones only, minus some. The sample yields about 140,000 clones, approximately 80% seen once. This TCR was sampled from a man aged 35 to 55 in good health and CMV-seropositive. The chain is built from TRBV11-2 and TRBJ1-2; no clear D gene. Sequenced sample: PBMCs. The CDR3 sequence is CASRPIMATPYGYTF. DNA for the CDR3: TGTGCCAGCAGACCGATCATGGCAACGCCCTATGGCTACACCTTC.